The 8 T cell receptor beta chains below come from one sample, sequenced in a study of blood T cells in healthy people across ages. Primers used in a second PCR of roughly 6 to 12 cycles were a sample-barcoded 5' primer and a J-beta primer mix. TCRdb reprocessed the 5' RACE reads via MiXCR and lists one record per CDR3 protein. The data contain fewer than 1 million distinct CDR3 sequences, under 45% of them singletons. The specimen sequenced was blood. The origin of the receptors is a man aged 55 to 70 in good health.

The chain is built from TRBV12-3 or TRBV12-4 and TRBJ2-5; D unclear. The V end lost 3 bases, the J end lost 9 bases, and 8 bases lay between the germline ends. CDR3 length: 11 residues. The CDR3 DNA sequence: TGTGCCAGCAGTTTCCGTGAGGCCCAGTACTTC. It yields the protein CASSFREAQYF.

The chain couples TRBV13 to TRBJ1-4, with D maybe TRBD1 (6 bases). V lost 5 bases and J lost 7, with 17 bases in between. This CDR3 contains 15 residues. Germline V gene lookup returns CDR1 PRHDT and CDR2 FYEKMQ (reference sequence). CDR3 nucleotide sequence: TGTGCCAGCAGCCCCCTGACAGGAACTGGTGAAAAACTGTTTTTT. Protein: CASSPLTGTGEKLFF.

V usage is TRBV7-9 and J usage is TRBJ1-1; D is possibly TRBD1 (5 bases). This CDR3 has 14 residues. Germline V lookup: CDR1 SEHNR, CDR2 FQNEAQ (reference sequence). Trimming cost V 2 bases and J 3 bases, with 10 bases left between them. The CDR3 region has the DNA TGTGCCAGCAGCTTATTTTCGGGGGACACTGAAGCTTTCTTT. Its translation is CASSLFSGDTEAFF. Using reference TRBV7-9 and TRBJ1-1 for the parts outside the CDR3, the full variable domain is DTGVSQNPRHKITKRGQNVTFRCDPISEHNRLYWYRQTLGQGPEFLTYFQNEAQLEKSRLLSDRFSAERPKGSFSTLEIQRTEQGDSAMYLCASSLFSGDTEAFFGQGTRLTVV.

This chain uses TRBV3-1 with TRBJ2-4, with TRBD1 matching over 12 bases. The germline V gene has CDR1 LGHDT and CDR2 YNNKEL (reference sequence). Trimming took 1 base from V and 8 from J; bases not matched to a gene: 6. The CDR3 has 16 residues. CDR3 in amino acids: CASSQGDRGPIDIQYF. CDR3 DNA sequence: TGTGCCAGCAGCCAAGGGGACAGGGGGCCGATAGACATTCAGTACTTC.

The V and J genes are TRBV20-1 and TRBJ1-2; maybe TRBD1 (5 bases). The V end lost 6 bases, the J end lost 3 bases, and 17 bases lay between the germline ends. CDR3 size: 14 residues. In germline, CDR1 is DFQATT, CDR2 SNEGSKA (reference sequence). The CDR3 is CSADKGSIDYGYTF. The CDR3 region has the DNA TGCAGTGCGGATAAGGGGAGTATCGACTATGGCTACACCTTC.

The genes are TRBV14 and TRBJ1-6; 8 bases map to TRBD1. The CDR3 sequence is 15 residues long. V gave up 8 bases and J gave up 4 bases; unmatched junction bases: 7. The germline CDR1 and CDR2 sequences are SGHDN and FVKESK. CDR3 coding DNA: TGTGCCAGCCGACAGGGGACGACTTATAATTCACCCCTCCACTTT. It encodes CASRQGTTYNSPLHF.

This clonotype was seen only a few times. The chain carries TRBV5-6 and TRBJ2-7; D possibly matches TRBD1 or TRBD2 (5 bases each). The CDR3 is 13 residues long. Trimming left V 3 bases short and J 5 bases short, with 12 bases between. Looked up from germline, CDR1 is SGHDT and CDR2 is YYEEEE. CDR3 DNA sequence: TGTGCCAGCAGCTACCCGGGACGCAACGAGCAGTACTTC. It encodes CASSYPGRNEQYF.

This clonotype was picked up many times. The chain joins TRBV12-3 or TRBV12-4 to TRBJ2-4; 10 nucleotides align to TRBD2. This CDR3 contains 16 residues. The junction had 13 bases not matched to a gene; V was cut back by 7 bases and J by 7 bases. The CDR3: CASTTRAGGRGNIQYF. CDR3 nucleotide sequence: TGTGCCAGCACCACTCGAGCGGGGGGGAGGGGGAACATTCAGTACTTC.